This T cell receptor beta chain was captured in a study of cytomegalovirus exposure and HLA in healthy donors. The donors belonged to the roughly 110-subject validation cohort, separate from the roughly 710-subject first cohort. CDR3 length: 14 amino acids. Trimming at V came to 6 bases and at J to 5 bases, leaving 9 bases not matched to a gene. The germline CDR1 and CDR2 sequences are MNHEY and SMNVEV (reference sequence). This clone was picked up one time. The target antigen is unknown. Sequencing was performed with immunoSEQ multiplex PCR; in TCRdb, only in-frame clones are kept and a portion is missing. In the table there are about 98,000 clones, roughly 89% of which are singletons. Whole-study findings and limits: Three chains tied to CMV proved CMV antigen-specific in vitro. There were about 160 TCR beta chains listed as cytomegalovirus-associated. It was reportedly the case that the classifier diagnosed cytomegalovirus status with high specificity and sensitivity.

The chain uses TRBV27 and TRBJ1-2; 7 bases agree with TRBD1. Material for sequencing was PBMCs. The TCR was taken from a woman in her 30s in good health and CMV-seronegative. CDR3 coding DNA: TGTGCCAGCAGGGGGTGGGACAGAGATTATGGCTACACCTTC. Amino acid sequence: CASRGWDRDYGYTF.